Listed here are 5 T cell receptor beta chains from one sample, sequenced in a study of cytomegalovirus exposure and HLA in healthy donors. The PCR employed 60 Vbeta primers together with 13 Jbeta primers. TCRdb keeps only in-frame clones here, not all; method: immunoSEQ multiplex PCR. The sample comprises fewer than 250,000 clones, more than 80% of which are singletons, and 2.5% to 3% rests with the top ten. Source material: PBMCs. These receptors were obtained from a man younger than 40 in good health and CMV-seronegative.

The CDR3 bases are TGTGCCAGCAGCTTAGGGATCACGGCCGGGGAGGGCTACACCTTC. Its translation: CASSLGITAGEGYTF. The chain has TRBV5-4 and TRBJ1-2; D unclear. V was trimmed by 2 bases and J by 8 bases, leaving 19 bases between them. CDR1 and CDR2 (germline): SGHNT, YYREEE (reference sequence). The CDR3 totals 15 residues.

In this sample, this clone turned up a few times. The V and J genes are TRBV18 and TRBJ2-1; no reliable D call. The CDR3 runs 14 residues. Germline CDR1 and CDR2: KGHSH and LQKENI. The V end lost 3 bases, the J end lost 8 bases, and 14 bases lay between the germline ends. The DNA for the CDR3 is TGTGCCAGCTCACCGACATCTAACGGTGATGAGCAGTTCTTC. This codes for CASSPTSNGDEQFF.

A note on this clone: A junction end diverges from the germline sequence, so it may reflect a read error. The CDR3 reads CASTLTGGETQYF. The DNA for the CDR3 is TGCGCCAGCACCTTGACAGGGGGGGAGACCCAGTACTTC. The chain recombines TRBV5-1 with TRBJ2-5; 9 bases match TRBD1. The CDR3 consists of 13 residues. Germline V gene data show CDR1 as SGHRS and CDR2 as YFSETQ.

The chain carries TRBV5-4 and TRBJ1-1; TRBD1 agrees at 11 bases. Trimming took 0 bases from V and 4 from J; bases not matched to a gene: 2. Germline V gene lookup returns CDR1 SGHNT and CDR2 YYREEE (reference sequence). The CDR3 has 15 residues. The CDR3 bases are TGTGCCAGCAGCTTGGTAGGGACAGGGGGCACTGAAGCTTTCTTT. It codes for CASSLVGTGGTEAFF.

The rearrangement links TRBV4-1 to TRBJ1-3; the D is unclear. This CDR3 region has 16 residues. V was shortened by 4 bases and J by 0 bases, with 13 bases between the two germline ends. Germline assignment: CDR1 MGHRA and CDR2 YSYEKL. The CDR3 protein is CASSPSRSGSGNTIYF. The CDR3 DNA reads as TGCGCCAGCAGCCCCTCCCGGTCTGGCTCTGGAAACACCATATATTTT.